The 27 T cell receptor beta chains below all came from one sample that was sequenced in a study of blood T cell repertoires in COVID-19. Method: immunoSEQ multiplex PCR; TCRdb's copy keeps in-frame clones and lacks some. In the table there are approximately 100,000 clones, about four fifths of which are singletons. The sample consisted of peripheral blood. The receptors were gathered from a human donor in a cohort sampled during active COVID-19.

CDR3 residues: CASQRTSDSNQPQHF. CDR3 nucleotides: TGTGCCAGCCAGAGGACATCCGATAGCAATCAGCCCCAGCATTTT. This chain uses TRBV5-5 with TRBJ1-5; D might be TRBD1 (5 bases). This CDR3 region has 15 residues. V dropped 7 bases and J dropped 0 bases, with 14 bases sitting between them. Germline lookup yields CDR1 SGHKS and CDR2 YYEKEE (reference sequence).

In its sample, this clone was seen many times. The chain uses TRBV2 and TRBJ2-7; TRBD1 might be the D (5 bases). This CDR3 spans 14 amino acids. Germline-derived CDR1 and CDR2 are SNHLY and FYNNEI. The V end was cut by 4 bases, the J end by 4 bases, with 14 bases between. The CDR3 here is CASSVVGQKYEQYF. The CDR3 nucleotides read TGTGCCAGCAGTGTGGTAGGACAAAAATACGAGCAGTACTTC.

This chain uses TRBV7-2 with TRBJ1-5; the match to TRBD1 covers 10 bases. V dropped 1 base and J dropped 7; count of bases not matched to a gene: 4. This CDR3 comprises 15 residues. Germline assignment: CDR1 SGHTA and CDR2 FQGNSA. DNA of the CDR3: TGTGCCAGCAGCTTAGGGGGGGACAGGGGCCAGCCCCAGCATTTT. It encodes CASSLGGDRGQPQHF.

The chain carries TRBV6-1 and TRBJ2-3; 9 bases are a match to TRBD2. V gave up 0 bases and J gave up 4 bases; unmatched junction bases: 5. The CDR3 is 16 residues long. Germline V gives CDR1 MNHNS, CDR2 SASEGT. CDR3 coding DNA: TGTGCCAGCAGTGAAGCAGAGGCTAGCGGGGCAGATACGCAGTATTTT. This codes for CASSEAEASGADTQYF.

The rearrangement joins TRBV25-1 to TRBJ2-7; D perhaps matches TRBD2 (5 bases). This CDR3 spans 16 amino acids. The germline V gene has CDR1 MGHDK and CDR2 SYGVNS. V lost 1 base to trimming and J lost 2 bases, with 15 bases between them. CDR3 in DNA: TGTGCCAGCAGTGAATTGGGAGCAGGAACCACCTACGAGCAGTACTTC. Its translation: CASSELGAGTTYEQYF.

J is TRBJ1-1 and V is TRBV7-2, with a possible D match to TRBD1 (5 bases). CDR3 size: 14 residues. Looked up from germline, CDR1 is SGHTA and CDR2 is FQGNSA. Trimming removed 5 bases from V and 4 bases from J, with 14 bases in between. CDR3 bases: TGTGCCAGCAGCCCACACGGGGGGGGCACTGAAGCTTTCTTT. Its protein is CASSPHGGGTEAFF.

The gene calls are TRBV9 and TRBJ2-7, with 13 bases matching TRBD2. After removal of 6 bases from V and 3 bases from J, the junction contained 6 bases not matched to a gene. CDR1 is SGDLS, CDR2 YYNGEE, per germline. The CDR3 length is 15 residues. Here the CDR3 reads CASNLGLAGIYEQYF. Here the CDR3 DNA reads TGTGCCAGCAACCTGGGACTAGCGGGAATCTACGAGCAGTACTTC.

In its sample, this clone was seen once. V and J are TRBV30 and TRBJ1-3; 10 bases map to TRBD1. The V gene's germline CDR1 is GTSNPN and CDR2 SVGIG (reference sequence). With 8 bases clipped from V and 0 bases from J, the junction kept 7 bases outside the gene matches. The length of the CDR3 is 15 residues. CDR3 DNA sequence: TGTGCCGGAAGGACAGGGGGAAACTCTGGAAACACCATATATTTT. This encodes CAGRTGGNSGNTIYF.

CDR3 amino acids: CASSFFAGASYEQYF. The CDR3 nucleotides are TGTGCCAGCAGTTTTTTTGCGGGAGCCTCCTACGAGCAGTACTTC. The V and J genes are TRBV6-2 or TRBV6-3 and TRBJ2-7, with 7 bases that match TRBD2. J gave up 0 bases and V 4 bases, and 6 bases lay outside the gene matches. The CDR3 is 15 amino acids. Germline CDR1 reads MNHEY; CDR2 reads SVGEGT.

This rearrangement joins TRBV5-5 to TRBJ2-7, with 8 bases aligning to TRBD1. The V and J ends lost 6 bases and 7 bases, in that order; junction bases with no gene match: 6. The CDR3 runs to 12 residues. The germline gives CDR1 SGHKS, CDR2 YYEKEE (reference sequence). The CDR3 here is CASTLTGAEQYF. The CDR3 nucleotides are TGTGCCAGCACCCTGACAGGGGCTGAGCAGTACTTC.

J is TRBJ2-6 and V is TRBV10-2; TRBD1 might be the D (5 bases). The germline V and J ends were trimmed by 10 bases and 4 bases, with 20 bases remaining between them. Looked up from germline, CDR1 is WSHSY and CDR2 is SAAADI. The CDR3 is 16 amino acids. The CDR3: CATTPGLGAGANVLTF. The DNA for the CDR3 is TGCGCCACCACCCCGGGCCTAGGGGCCGGGGCCAACGTCCTGACTTTC.

This chain uses TRBV5-6 with TRBJ2-3; D is unclear. Trimming cost V 1 base and J 2 bases, with 8 bases left between them. Germline values: CDR1 SGHDT, CDR2 YYEEEE. This CDR3 is 14 amino acids long. This CDR3 is CASSLTGNTDTQYF. The CDR3 nucleotides read TGTGCCAGCAGCTTGACTGGTAACACAGATACGCAGTATTTT.

The chain joins TRBV21-1 to TRBJ1-2; TRBD1 was called by the table and not checked on the DNA. TRBV21-1 is annotated as a pseudogene. The CDR3 covers 17 residues. CDR3 nucleotide sequence: TGTGCCAGCAGCAAAAGCCCCCGACAGGAGCCTTCCTATGGCTACACCTTC. It specifies CASSKSPRQEPSYGYTF.

This chain connects TRBV24-1 to TRBJ2-3; 13 positions match TRBD2. CDR3 size: 16 residues. V was pared by 3 bases and J by 2 bases, with 1 base of the junction left unmatched. Germline V CDR1 and CDR2: KGHDR, SFDVKD. The CDR3 region has the DNA TGTGCCACCAGTGATACTAGCGGGAGGGCCACAGATACGCAGTATTTT. This translates into CATSDTSGRATDTQYF.

This sequence joins TRBV29-1 and TRBJ1-2, with D perhaps matching TRBD1 (5 bases). Germline-derived CDR1 and CDR2 are SQVTM and ANQGSEA. Between the trimmed V and J ends, which lost 6 bases and 3 bases, there was a span of 11 bases. CDR3 length equals 12 residues. The CDR3 nucleotides read TGCAGCGTCCTGGGGGGTGACTATGGCTACACCTTC. Translating it yields CSVLGGDYGYTF.

In this sample, this clone turned up once. This rearrangement joins TRBV14 to TRBJ2-5, with 7 bases that match TRBD1. The CDR3 has 18 amino acids. Germline CDR1 is SGHDN and CDR2 is FVKESK. J was trimmed by 2 bases and V by 1 base; bases with no gene match: 13. The CDR3 spells CASSQGTGGYPEQETQYF. The CDR3 DNA sequence: TGTGCCAGCAGCCAAGGGACAGGCGGATATCCGGAACAAGAGACCCAGTACTTC.

The J gene is TRBJ1-1, the V gene TRBV7-6, with a tentative D call TRBD1 (6 bases). Germline V gene data show CDR1 as SGHVS and CDR2 as FNYEAQ. The CDR3 extends over 13 amino acids. V shed 5 bases and J shed 4 bases, with 11 bases lying between them. The chain's CDR3 is CASSAQGRTEAFF. CDR3 DNA: TGTGCCAGCAGCGCTCAGGGGCGCACTGAAGCTTTCTTT.

This chain joins TRBV6-5 and TRBJ1-2; TRBD1 matches 8 bases. Germline CDR1 and CDR2: MNHEY and SVGAGI. The V segment lost 5 bases and the J segment 2 bases; nucleotides outside the gene matches: 7. There are 15 residues in the CDR3. The CDR3: CASSPLRTGNYGYTF. The CDR3 coding sequence is TGTGCCAGCAGTCCCCTTCGGACAGGGAACTATGGCTACACCTTC.

The chain employs TRBV27 and TRBJ1-1; D call uncertain. The CDR3 runs 15 residues. Germline CDR1 and CDR2: MNHEY and SMNVEV (reference sequence). Trimming shortened V by 0 bases and J by 11 bases, and 19 bases separated the two germline ends. The CDR3 is CASSLSNNWYSMAFF. CDR3 DNA: TGTGCCAGCAGTTTATCAAACAATTGGTACAGTATGGCTTTCTTT.

This clone was observed once. The rearrangement uses TRBV5-1 and TRBJ1-2; D unresolved. Germline CDR1 SGHRS, CDR2 YFSETQ. This CDR3 has 14 amino acids. Trimming cost V 0 bases and J 0 bases, with 6 bases left between them. The CDR3 protein is CASSLDDSNYGYTF. The CDR3 region has the DNA TGCGCCAGCAGCTTGGACGACTCTAACTATGGCTACACCTTC.

The rearrangement uses TRBV11-3 and TRBJ2-7, with 7 nucleotides matching TRBD2. CDR1 and CDR2 from the germline V gene are SGHNT and YENEEA. After removal of 5 bases from V and 6 bases from J, the junction contained 7 bases not matched to a gene. The CDR3 consists of 13 residues. CDR3 region: CASSSGVLLEQYF. As DNA, the CDR3 is TGTGCCAGCAGCAGCGGGGTCCTTCTCGAGCAGTACTTC.

The J gene is TRBJ1-4, the V gene TRBV18; TRBD1 agrees at 8 bases. The CDR3 extends over 16 amino acids. Unmatched junction bases numbered 11, after V lost 4 bases and J lost 7 bases. Germline CDR1 and CDR2: KGHSH and LQKENI. CDR3 DNA sequence: TGTGCCAGCTCACGAATACAGGGGGTCGGAGGTGAAAAACTGTTTTTT. Its protein product is CASSRIQGVGGEKLFF.

This clone was counted ten times or more. The chain is built from TRBV6-6 and TRBJ2-3, with TRBD1 matching over 7 bases. Germline CDR1 MNHNY, CDR2 SVGAGI (reference sequence). Losses at the gene ends were 3 bases for V and 5 bases for J; bases not matched to a gene: 2. The CDR3 totals 13 residues. The CDR3 DNA reads as TGTGCCAGCAGTTATCGGGACAGAGATACGCAGTATTTT. Translating gives CASSYRDRDTQYF.

The chain carries TRBV19 and TRBJ1-2, with TRBD1 matching 8 bases. Trimming took 6 bases from V and 8 from J; bases not matched to a gene: 8. This CDR3 is 13 amino acids long. Looked up from germline, CDR1 is LNHDA and CDR2 is SQIVND (reference sequence). The CDR3 region has the DNA TGTGCCAGTAGGGACAGGGAGGGGAACGGCTACACCTTC. Translated, it gives CASRDREGNGYTF.

The chain links TRBV14 to TRBJ1-6; D gene unclear. Trimming stripped 4 bases from V and 0 bases from J, with 10 bases between. The CDR3 length is 16 residues. Germline loops: CDR1 SGHDN, CDR2 FVKESK. For the CDR3, the DNA is TGTGCCAGCAGCCTCATTGGGAGCTCCTATAATTCACCCCTCCACTTT. It codes for CASSLIGSSYNSPLHF.

This chain joins TRBV5-1 and TRBJ1-3, with 9 bases fitting TRBD1. CDR3 length equals 15 residues. CDR1 and CDR2 (germline): SGHRS, YFSETQ. Losses at the gene ends were 4 bases for V and 4 bases for J; bases not matched to a gene: 6. Here the CDR3 DNA reads TGCGCCAGCAGCCGCGACACAGGGGGCGGAAACACCATATATTTT. It is translated as CASSRDTGGGNTIYF.

V gene TRBV29-1 combines with J gene TRBJ2-7; 9 bases fit TRBD1. Germline V CDR1 and CDR2: SQVTM, ANQGSEA. V gave up 6 bases and J gave up 2 bases; unmatched junction bases: 5. The CDR3 has 13 residues. DNA of the CDR3: TGCAGCGTCGGGGGACAGGGAACCTACGAGCAGTACTTC. Translated: CSVGGQGTYEQYF.